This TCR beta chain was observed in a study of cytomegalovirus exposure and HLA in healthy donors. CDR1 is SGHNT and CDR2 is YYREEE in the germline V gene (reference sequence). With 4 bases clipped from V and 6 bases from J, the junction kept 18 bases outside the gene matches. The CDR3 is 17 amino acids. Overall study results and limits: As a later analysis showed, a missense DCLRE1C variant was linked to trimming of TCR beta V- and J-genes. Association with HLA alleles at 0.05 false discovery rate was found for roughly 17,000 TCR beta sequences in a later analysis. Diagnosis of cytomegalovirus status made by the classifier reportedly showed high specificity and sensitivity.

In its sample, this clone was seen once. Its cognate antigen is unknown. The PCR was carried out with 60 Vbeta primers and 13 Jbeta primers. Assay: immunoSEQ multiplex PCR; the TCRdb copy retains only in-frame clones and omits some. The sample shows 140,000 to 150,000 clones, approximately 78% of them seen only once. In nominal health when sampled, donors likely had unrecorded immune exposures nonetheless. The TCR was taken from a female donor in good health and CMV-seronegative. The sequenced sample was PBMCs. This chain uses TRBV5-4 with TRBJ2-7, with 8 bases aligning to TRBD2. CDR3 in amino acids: CASSVGFFGGGRGEQYF. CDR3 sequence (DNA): TGTGCCAGCAGCGTGGGCTTTTTCGGGGGGGGCCGGGGCGAGCAGTACTTC.